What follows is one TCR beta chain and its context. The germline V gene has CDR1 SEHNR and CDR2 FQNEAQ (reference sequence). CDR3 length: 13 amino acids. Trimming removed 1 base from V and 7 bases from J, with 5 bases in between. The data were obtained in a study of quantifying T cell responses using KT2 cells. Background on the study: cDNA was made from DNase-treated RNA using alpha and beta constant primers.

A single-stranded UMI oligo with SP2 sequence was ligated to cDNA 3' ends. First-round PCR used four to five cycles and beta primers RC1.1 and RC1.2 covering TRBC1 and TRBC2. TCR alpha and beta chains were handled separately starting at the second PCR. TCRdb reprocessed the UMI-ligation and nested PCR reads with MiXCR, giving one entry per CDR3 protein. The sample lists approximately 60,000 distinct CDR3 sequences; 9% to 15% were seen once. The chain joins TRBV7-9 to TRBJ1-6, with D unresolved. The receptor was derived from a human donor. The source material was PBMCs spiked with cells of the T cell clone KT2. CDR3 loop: CASSLDVNSPLHF. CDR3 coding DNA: TGTGCCAGCAGCTTAGATGTGAATTCACCCCTCCACTTT.